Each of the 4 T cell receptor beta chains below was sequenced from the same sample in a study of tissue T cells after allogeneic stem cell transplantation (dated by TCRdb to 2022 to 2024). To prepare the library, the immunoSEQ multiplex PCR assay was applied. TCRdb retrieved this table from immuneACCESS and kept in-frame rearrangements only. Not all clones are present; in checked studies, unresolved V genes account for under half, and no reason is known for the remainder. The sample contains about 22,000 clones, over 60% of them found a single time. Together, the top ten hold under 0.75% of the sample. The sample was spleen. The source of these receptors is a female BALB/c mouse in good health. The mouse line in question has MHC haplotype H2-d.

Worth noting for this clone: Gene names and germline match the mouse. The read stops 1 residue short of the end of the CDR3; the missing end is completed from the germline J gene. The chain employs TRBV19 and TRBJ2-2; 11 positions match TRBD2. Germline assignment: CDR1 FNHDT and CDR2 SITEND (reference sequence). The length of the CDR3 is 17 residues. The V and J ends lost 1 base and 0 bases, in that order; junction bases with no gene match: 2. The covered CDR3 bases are TGTGCCAGCAGTATAAAGGGACTGGGGGCAAACACCGGGCAGCTCTAC. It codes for CASSIKGLGANTGQLY. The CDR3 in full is CASSIKGLGANTGQLYF.

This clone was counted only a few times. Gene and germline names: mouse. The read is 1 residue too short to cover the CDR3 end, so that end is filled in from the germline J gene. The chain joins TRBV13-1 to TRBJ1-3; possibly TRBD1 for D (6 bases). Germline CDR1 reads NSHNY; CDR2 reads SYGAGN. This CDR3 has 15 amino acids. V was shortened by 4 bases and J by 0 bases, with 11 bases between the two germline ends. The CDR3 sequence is CASSLRDNSGNTLYF. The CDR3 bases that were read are TGTGCCAGCAGTCTCCGGGACAATTCTGGAAATACGCTCTAT.

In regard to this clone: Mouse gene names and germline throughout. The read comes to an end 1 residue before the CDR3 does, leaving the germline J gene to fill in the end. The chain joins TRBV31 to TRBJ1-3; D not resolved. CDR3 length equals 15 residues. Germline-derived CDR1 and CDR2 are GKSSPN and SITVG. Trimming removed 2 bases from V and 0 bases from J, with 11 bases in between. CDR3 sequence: CAWSFPPNSGNTLYF. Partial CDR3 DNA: TGTGCCTGGAGTTTCCCGCCAAATTCTGGAAATACGCTCTAT.

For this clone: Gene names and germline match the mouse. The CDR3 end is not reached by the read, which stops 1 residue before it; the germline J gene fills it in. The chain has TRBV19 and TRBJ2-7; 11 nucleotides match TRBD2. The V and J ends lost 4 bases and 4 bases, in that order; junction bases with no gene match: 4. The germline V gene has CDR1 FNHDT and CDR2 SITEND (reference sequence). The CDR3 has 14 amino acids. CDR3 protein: CASSHRDWGYEQYF. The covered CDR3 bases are TGTGCCAGCAGTCACCGGGACTGGGGGTATGAACAGTAC.